This T cell receptor beta chain was sequenced during a study of blood T cell repertoires in COVID-19. The wider study: Material from acute and convalescent COVID-19 was sourced from the United States, Italy and Spain. PBMCs, B-cell-depleted T cells, or T cells provided the cDNA or gDNA that made up the material.

Per the authors' pipeline: Reference gene primer amplification gave nucleated cell count estimates. Sequencing used immunoSEQ multiplex PCR; TCRdb keeps in-frame clones, though not all of them. D and trimming were read from the DNA, whereas the V and J calls and clone size are those reported in that table. The repertoire consists of some 160,000 clones, with about 77% occurring once and the leading ten covering roughly 14%. This TCR derives from a woman older than 75 with acute or convalescent COVID-19. The sample was peripheral blood.

The CDR3 bases are TGCGCCAGCAGCCAAAATCGACAGAAAACAACTAATGAAAAACTGTTTTTT. It yields the protein CASSQNRQKTTNEKLFF. This sequence joins TRBV4-1 and TRBJ1-4, with a weak D call TRBD1 (5 bases). The germline CDR1 and CDR2 sequences are MGHRA and YSYEKL. V lost 2 bases, J lost 0 bases, and 13 bases lay in between. This CDR3 region has 17 residues.